These 21 T cell receptor beta chains were sequenced from one sample in a study of T cells in Graves' hyperthyroidism and ophthalmopathy. Amplification of TCR beta CDR3 regions used RNA as the template. Primed by the HTBI set, a first-round RT-PCR was run on the TCR CDR3. TCRdb redid the calling of the multiplex PCR reads with MiXCR, one entry per CDR3 protein. The sample includes 300,000 to 500,000 distinct CDR3 sequences, under 15% of them seen just once. The sequencing input was blood. These receptor sequences come from a woman in her 30s with Graves' hyperthyroidism.

This clonotype was recorded many times. The genes are TRBV15 and TRBJ2-7; TRBD1 is a possible D gene (5 bases). CDR3 size: 15 residues. Germline V gene data show CDR1 as LNHNV and CDR2 as YYDKDF (reference sequence). V was cut by 0 bases and J by 3 bases, with 12 bases left in between. CDR3 coding DNA: TGTGCCACCAGCAGAGATAGGGGCAGAAACTACGAGCAGTACTTC. Its protein product is CATSRDRGRNYEQYF.

This clonotype was counted a few times. Here the CDR3 DNA reads TGTGCCAGCAGTGAAGCGGGCCCGCTGGACAGTAGGGGCTACACCTTC. Its protein is CASSEAGPLDSRGYTF. The gene calls are TRBV6-1 and TRBJ1-2, with D tentatively TRBD1 (6 bases). The V end lost 0 bases, the J end lost 8 bases, and 19 bases lay between the germline ends. Germline assignment: CDR1 MNHNS and CDR2 SASEGT. CDR3 size: 16 residues.

This clonotype was recorded many times. Here the CDR3 reads CASTQGTDTQYF. CDR3 bases: TGTGCCAGCACCCAGGGGACAGATACGCAGTATTTT. The chain is built from TRBV11-2 and TRBJ2-3; TRBD1 might be the D (6 bases). Per the germline V gene, CDR1 is SGHAT and CDR2 is FQNNGV. The CDR3 runs 12 residues. V lost 7 bases and J lost 3, with 8 bases in between.

This clonotype was seen more than once but under ten times. The rearrangement joins TRBV10-3 to TRBJ2-5, with 12 positions matching TRBD2. The ends lost 3 bases at V and 4 bases at J; junction bases unmatched: 9. Germline-derived CDR1 and CDR2 are ENHRY and SYGVKD. The CDR3 consists of 17 residues. This chain's CDR3 is CAISDLTSGRSLETQYF. In DNA form, the CDR3 reads TGTGCCATCAGTGACCTGACTAGCGGGAGATCTTTAGAGACCCAGTACTTC.

This clonotype has only a few counts. The chain recombines TRBV28 with TRBJ2-7; 12 bases are a match to TRBD2. The CDR3 extends over 15 amino acids. Trimming took 0 bases from V and 4 from J; bases not matched to a gene: 1. In germline, CDR1 is MDHEN, CDR2 SYDVKM. CDR3 sequence: CASSLWTSGSYEQYF. In DNA, the CDR3 is TGTGCCAGCAGTTTATGGACTAGCGGGAGTTACGAGCAGTACTTC.

The sample holds many counts of this clonotype. The chain links TRBV28 to TRBJ2-3, with D unresolved. This CDR3 contains 19 residues. V lost 1 base and J 1 base, leaving 21 bases between the germline ends. Germline V gene data show CDR1 as MDHEN and CDR2 as SYDVKM. The CDR3: CASSLFTTIVDPGTDTQYF. CDR3 sequence (DNA): TGTGCCAGCAGTTTATTCACCACGATCGTAGACCCAGGCACAGATACGCAGTATTTT.

Notes on this clonotype: This clone may be a read error of a much larger clone one base away. V and J are TRBV12-3 or TRBV12-4 and TRBJ1-5; D ambiguous. This CDR3 has 12 residues. V was shortened by 7 bases and J by 0 bases, with 4 bases between the two germline ends. CDR3 in DNA: TGTGCCAGCACCTATAGCAATCAGCCCCAGCATTTT. Amino acid sequence: CASTYSNQPQHF.

The rearrangement uses TRBV20-1 and TRBJ2-1; D is unresolved. The CDR3 length is 14 residues. The germline gives CDR1 DFQATT, CDR2 SNEGSKA (reference sequence). Trimming stripped 1 base from V and 2 bases from J, with 9 bases between. The CDR3 coding sequence is TGCAGTGCTAGAGCTGGAGTCCCCTACAATGAGCAGTTCTTC. As protein: CSARAGVPYNEQFF.

This chain connects TRBV27 to TRBJ1-5; no firm D call. The CDR3 covers 12 residues. The germline CDR1 and CDR2 sequences are MNHEY and SMNVEV (reference sequence). V dropped 8 bases and J dropped 1 base, with 6 bases sitting between them. Here the CDR3 reads CASARSNQPQHF. The CDR3 region has the DNA TGTGCCAGCGCCAGAAGCAATCAGCCCCAGCATTTT.

This clonotype was counted ten times or more. The chain is built from TRBV5-1 and TRBJ1-1; D possibly corresponds to TRBD1 (5 bases). Trimming shortened V by 4 bases and J by 3 bases, and 10 bases separated the two germline ends. CDR3 length equals 13 residues. Germline values: CDR1 SGHRS, CDR2 YFSETQ. CDR3 sequence: CASSPLGDTEAFF. In DNA form, the CDR3 reads TGCGCCAGCAGCCCTCTGGGGGACACTGAAGCTTTCTTT.

The sample holds a few counts of this clonotype. For the CDR3, the DNA is TGCAGCGTTGAAGATATGAGGAAGGGCTACACCTTC. Encoded protein: CSVEDMRKGYTF. This chain connects TRBV29-1 to TRBJ1-2; D is uncertain. Trimming cost V 0 bases and J 8 bases, with 10 bases left between them. The CDR3 has 12 amino acids. In germline, CDR1 is SQVTM, CDR2 ANQGSEA.

This clonotype was counted between two and nine times. The genes are TRBV19 and TRBJ2-7, with 8 nucleotides matching TRBD1. The CDR3 has 16 amino acids. The trim removed 0 bases at V and 3 bases at J, leaving 7 bases unmatched. Germline assignment: CDR1 LNHDA and CDR2 SQIVND (reference sequence). CDR3 loop: CASSIDRVQGDYEQYF. CDR3 bases: TGTGCCAGTAGTATAGATCGTGTACAGGGGGACTACGAGCAGTACTTC.

In its sample, this clonotype was seen many times. The chain recombines TRBV3-1 with TRBJ2-3; D is ambiguous. The CDR3 has 14 amino acids. Trimming removed 4 bases from V and 3 bases from J, with 11 bases in between. CDR1 and CDR2 (germline): LGHDT, YNNKEL (reference sequence). In DNA form, the CDR3 reads TGTGCCAGCAGCCTTCTCGGGTTAACAGATACGCAGTATTTT. As protein: CASSLLGLTDTQYF.

This clonotype was seen many times. The rearrangement joins TRBV12-3 or TRBV12-4 to TRBJ1-1, with D unclear. V was shortened by 3 bases and J by 6 bases, with 8 bases between the two germline ends. The CDR3 totals 12 residues. The CDR3 is CASSFRVPEAFF. The CDR3 DNA reads TGTGCCAGCAGTTTTCGGGTACCTGAAGCTTTCTTT.

At least ten counts were recorded for this clonotype. This rearrangement joins TRBV3-1 to TRBJ2-2; D may be TRBD2 (6 bases). The CDR3 length is 16 residues. The V gene lost 4 bases and the J gene lost 1 base, with 13 bases spanning the gap. The germline CDR1 and CDR2 sequences are LGHDT and YNNKEL (reference sequence). The DNA of the CDR3 is TGTGCCAGCAGCCCCGTAGCGGTACAGAACACCGGGGAGCTGTTTTTT. Amino acids: CASSPVAVQNTGELFF.

This clonotype was observed a few times. This sequence joins TRBV10-3 and TRBJ1-1, with D unresolved. V lost 0 bases, J lost 4 bases, and 6 bases lay in between. The germline CDR1 and CDR2 sequences are ENHRY and SYGVKD. The CDR3 has 13 amino acids. The DNA of the CDR3 is TGTGCCATCAGTGAGTCTCCGGGCACTGAAGCTTTCTTT. Protein: CAISESPGTEAFF.

This clonotype was recorded many times. The rearrangement joins TRBV6-1 to TRBJ2-7, with a possible D match to TRBD1 (6 bases). Trimming took off 2 bases at V and 0 bases at J, with 11 bases between the two ends. CDR1 and CDR2 (germline): MNHNS, SASEGT. The length of the CDR3 is 15 residues. The CDR3 loop is CASSELGGSSYEQYF. CDR3 nucleotides: TGTGCCAGCAGTGAATTAGGGGGAAGCTCCTACGAGCAGTACTTC.

The chain links TRBV20-1 to TRBJ2-5; a possible D gene is TRBD2 (5 bases). The CDR3 runs to 14 residues. V dropped 2 bases and J dropped 2 bases, with 12 bases sitting between them. Germline CDR1 is DFQATT and CDR2 is SNEGSKA (reference sequence). The CDR3 coding sequence is TGCAGTGCTAGACACGGGATGGCGCAAGAGACCCAGTACTTC. Translated, it gives CSARHGMAQETQYF.

This clonotype was seen at least ten times. The chain is built from TRBV20-1 and TRBJ2-1, with 14 nucleotides matching TRBD2. The CDR3 loop spans 18 amino acids. Germline CDR1 DFQATT, CDR2 SNEGSKA (reference sequence). Losses at the gene ends were 6 bases for V and 0 bases for J; bases not matched to a gene: 10. The CDR3 DNA reads as TGCAGTGCCATAGGACTAGCGGGAGGAAAAATCTCCTACAATGAGCAGTTCTTC. This encodes CSAIGLAGGKISYNEQFF.

V and J are TRBV7-9 and TRBJ2-7, with D possibly being TRBD1 (6 bases). Trimming pared 4 bases from V and 3 bases from J, leaving 19 bases between. CDR3 size: 16 residues. Germline V gives CDR1 SEHNR, CDR2 FQNEAQ (reference sequence). CDR3 bases: TGTGCCAGCAGCTCGCGGCTTTCCCGGGACATCTACGAGCAGTACTTC. This gives the protein CASSSRLSRDIYEQYF.

This clonotype has only a few counts. The gene calls are TRBV7-6 and TRBJ1-1; D might be TRBD1 (5 bases). The ends were cut back, 5 bases at V and 0 bases at J, with 16 bases in the middle. Germline V gene data show CDR1 as SGHVS and CDR2 as FNYEAQ. The CDR3 has 16 residues. The CDR3 sequence is CASSLTSGRMNTEAFF. CDR3 DNA sequence: TGTGCCAGCAGCCTGACGTCGGGACGGATGAACACTGAAGCTTTCTTT.